These T cell receptor beta chains were read from a single sample in a study of T cell responses to AZD1222 COVID-19 vaccine. Assay used: immunoSEQ multiplex PCR; TCRdb lists only in-frame clones, some missing. The sample records over 110,000 clones, 85% to 90% being singletons. This material consisted of peripheral blood, taken 28 days after the second AZD1222 dose. The receptors were sampled from an adult who received the AZD1222 COVID-19 vaccine. CDR3s include the opening cysteine and the closing phenylalanine or tryptophan. Fields, in order: V gene, D gene, J gene, clone size, CDR3 protein, CDR3 DNA. The D gene is left open where the match is weak. Size values are once, few and many counts, or a class for expanded clones, and some rows have none.

V gene: TRBV14; D gene: -; J gene: TRBJ2-2; clone size: -; CDR3 protein: CASSQVGTGELFF; CDR3 DNA: TGTGCCAGCAGCCAAGTCGGCACCGGGGAGCTGTTTTTT
V gene: TRBV5-1; D gene: -; J gene: TRBJ1-1; clone size: -; CDR3 protein: CASSLNPNTEAFF; CDR3 DNA: TGCGCCAGCAGCCTTAACCCGAACACTGAAGCTTTCTTT
V gene: TRBV7-9; D gene: TRBD1; J gene: TRBJ2-5; clone size: -; CDR3 protein: CASSLRGPGQGGRQETQYF; CDR3 DNA: TGTGCCAGCAGCTTAAGGGGGCCGGGACAGGGAGGGAGACAAGAGACCCAGTACTTC
V gene: TRBV27; D gene: -; J gene: TRBJ2-1; clone size: -; CDR3 protein: CASSLGRVRDNEQFF; CDR3 DNA: TGTGCCAGCAGTTTGGGCAGGGTGAGGGACAATGAGCAGTTCTTC
V gene: TRBV29-1; D gene: TRBD1; J gene: TRBJ1-1; clone size: -; CDR3 protein: CSVDGDSLEAFF; CDR3 DNA: TGCAGCGTTGATGGGGACAGCCTTGAAGCTTTCTTT
V gene: TRBV9; D gene: -; J gene: TRBJ2-5; clone size: -; CDR3 protein: CASSGSLGETQYF; CDR3 DNA: TGTGCCAGCAGCGGAAGCCTGGGAGAGACCCAGTACTTC
V gene: TRBV29-1; D gene: TRBD1; J gene: TRBJ2-7; clone size: -; CDR3 protein: CSVGAGTGGHEQYF; CDR3 DNA: TGCAGCGTTGGTGCAGGGACAGGGGGTCACGAGCAGTACTTC
V gene: TRBV5-1; D gene: -; J gene: TRBJ2-5; clone size: -; CDR3 protein: CASSLDQETQYF; CDR3 DNA: TGCGCCAGCAGCTTGGACCAAGAGACCCAGTACTTC
V gene: TRBV7-9; D gene: -; J gene: TRBJ2-2; clone size: -; CDR3 protein: CASSFSAGELFF; CDR3 DNA: TGTGCCAGCAGCTTCAGTGCCGGGGAGCTGTTTTTT
V gene: TRBV20-1; D gene: -; J gene: TRBJ1-2; clone size: -; CDR3 protein: CSASTTSPNPNYGYTF; CDR3 DNA: TGCAGTGCTAGTACGACAAGCCCAAACCCTAACTATGGCTACACCTTC
V gene: TRBV7-9; D gene: -; J gene: TRBJ1-2; clone size: -; CDR3 protein: CASSLDILYGYTF; CDR3 DNA: TGTGCCAGCAGCTTAGACATCCTCTATGGCTACACCTTC
V gene: TRBV7-2; D gene: -; J gene: TRBJ1-5; clone size: few; CDR3 protein: CASSLPGSNQPQHF; CDR3 DNA: TGTGCCAGCAGCTTACCGGGTAGCAATCAGCCCCAGCATTTT
V gene: TRBV10-2; D gene: -; J gene: TRBJ1-5; clone size: -; CDR3 protein: CASSERPNQPQHF; CDR3 DNA: TGCGCCAGCAGTGAGAGGCCTAATCAGCCCCAGCATTTT
V gene: TRBV15; D gene: -; J gene: TRBJ2-4; clone size: -; CDR3 protein: CATSREGVSTKNIQYF; CDR3 DNA: TGTGCCACCAGCAGAGAAGGGGTGTCAACCAAAAACATTCAGTACTTC
V gene: TRBV10-1; D gene: -; J gene: TRBJ1-1; clone size: -; CDR3 protein: CASSPTVVQATEAFF; CDR3 DNA: TGCGCCAGCAGCCCCACGGTCGTACAGGCCACTGAAGCTTTCTTT
V gene: TRBV6-5; D gene: -; J gene: TRBJ1-3; clone size: -; CDR3 protein: CASSFTSGNTIYF; CDR3 DNA: TGTGCCAGCAGTTTCACATCTGGAAACACCATATATTTT
V gene: TRBV29-1; D gene: -; J gene: TRBJ1-1; clone size: -; CDR3 protein: CSVTSLNTEAFF; CDR3 DNA: TGCAGCGTCACGTCGTTGAACACTGAAGCTTTCTTT
V gene: TRBV4-2; D gene: TRBD1; J gene: TRBJ2-7; clone size: -; CDR3 protein: CASSQPGTDDEQYF; CDR3 DNA: TGTGCCAGCAGCCAACCGGGGACAGACGACGAGCAGTACTTC
V gene: TRBV6-1; D gene: -; J gene: TRBJ1-4; clone size: -; CDR3 protein: CASSEGPMRKLFF; CDR3 DNA: TGTGCCAGCAGTGAAGGACCTATGAGGAAACTGTTTTTT
V gene: TRBV19; D gene: TRBD1; J gene: TRBJ1-4; clone size: -; CDR3 protein: CASSIRAGGEKLFF; CDR3 DNA: TGTGCCAGTAGTATAAGGGCAGGGGGTGAAAAACTGTTTTTT
V gene: TRBV18; D gene: -; J gene: TRBJ1-1; clone size: -; CDR3 protein: CASSDQNTEAFF; CDR3 DNA: TGTGCCAGCTCAGATCAGAACACTGAAGCTTTCTTT
V gene: TRBV6-5; D gene: -; J gene: TRBJ1-3; clone size: -; CDR3 protein: CASCPGASSGNTIYF; CDR3 DNA: TGTGCCAGCTGCCCGGGGGCGAGCTCTGGAAACACCATATATTTT
V gene: TRBV29-1; D gene: TRBD1; J gene: TRBJ2-7; clone size: -; CDR3 protein: CSVNTGGGEQYF; CDR3 DNA: TGCAGCGTTAATACAGGGGGCGGCGAGCAGTACTTC
V gene: TRBV19; D gene: -; J gene: TRBJ2-7; clone size: -; CDR3 protein: CASSIRPGYEQYF; CDR3 DNA: TGTGCCAGTAGTATAAGGCCAGGCTACGAGCAGTACTTC
V gene: TRBV18; D gene: -; J gene: TRBJ2-5; clone size: -; CDR3 protein: CASSPIAGAEETQYF; CDR3 DNA: TGTGCCAGCTCACCAATTGCTGGGGCGGAAGAGACCCAGTACTTC